Below are 24 T cell receptor beta chains sequenced from a single sample in a study of shared clonotypes between healthy human individuals. Generated by immunoSEQ multiplex PCR, the TCRdb table keeps only in-frame clones and is missing some. The table includes more than 2 million clones, roughly 93% detected once. Terminally differentiated effector memory CD45RA+ cells were excluded by CCR7 positive selection of CD45RO-negative cells. The sequenced material came from naive CD8+ T cells from PBMCs. The receptors shown here come from a man younger than 35 in good health. Some clones in this sample may be carry-over from other donors' samples.

The sample holds one count of this clone. This chain links TRBV11-3 with TRBJ2-2; no definite D call. V gave up 3 bases and J gave up 6 bases, with 5 bases separating them. This CDR3 region has 12 residues. Germline CDR1 SGHNT, CDR2 YENEEA. The CDR3 loop is CASSFHPGELFF. The CDR3 DNA follows: TGTGCCAGCAGCTTCCACCCCGGGGAGCTGTTTTTT.

The CDR3 is CSARDPTSEYF. The CDR3 coding sequence is TGCAGTGCTAGAGACCCGACTAGCGAGTACTTC. The chain employs TRBV20-1 and TRBJ2-7; 8 positions match TRBD2. The CDR3 is 11 residues long. With 0 bases clipped from V and 11 bases from J, the junction kept 3 bases outside the gene matches. In germline, CDR1 is DFQATT, CDR2 SNEGSKA (reference sequence).

The rearrangement uses TRBV7-2 and TRBJ2-1; 7 positions match TRBD1. V lost 5 bases to trimming and J lost 3 bases; unmatched junction nucleotides: 7. Germline V gene sequence: CDR1 SGHTA, CDR2 FQGNSA. The CDR3 has 15 amino acids. The CDR3 sequence is CASSSPGTVYNEQFF. For the CDR3, the DNA is TGTGCCAGCAGCAGCCCCGGGACAGTCTACAATGAGCAGTTCTTC.

The V gene is TRBV27, the J gene TRBJ2-1; D gene unclear. The CDR3 is 14 amino acids. Trimming shortened V by 4 bases and J by 8 bases, and 15 bases separated the two germline ends. Germline CDR1 and CDR2: MNHEY and SMNVEV (reference sequence). This chain's CDR3 is CASSSLLSGYEQFF. The CDR3 coding sequence is TGTGCCAGCAGTTCCCTCCTTTCAGGCTATGAGCAGTTCTTC.

The chain combines TRBV4-3 with TRBJ2-7; TRBD2 matches at 13 bases. Germline V gene sequence: CDR1 LGHNA, CDR2 YSLEER. J lost 7 bases, V lost 4 bases, and 4 bases had no gene match. There are 14 residues in the CDR3. The CDR3 bases are TGCGCCAGCAGCCCGGGACTAGCGGGAAATGAGCAGTACTTC. Its protein is CASSPGLAGNEQYF.

This sequence joins TRBV10-2 and TRBJ2-3; D remains ambiguous. Trimming took 3 bases from V and 8 from J, leaving 15 bases between them. Germline CDR1 is WSHSY and CDR2 is SAAADI. The CDR3 length is 14 residues. The CDR3 coding sequence is TGCGCCAGCAGTGATCCCGGCGAACCCGGTACGCAGTATTTT. This encodes CASSDPGEPGTQYF.

V usage is TRBV27 and J usage is TRBJ2-1; 9 bases fit TRBD2. CDR3 length: 18 amino acids. CDR1 is MNHEY, CDR2 SMNVEV, per germline (reference sequence). The junction had 17 bases not matched to a gene; V was cut back by 5 bases and J by 6 bases. As DNA, the CDR3 is TGTGCCAGCAGTGCCTATCCCCCGGTAGCGGGAGTGTTCAATGAGCAGTTCTTC. Protein product: CASSAYPPVAGVFNEQFF.

This chain uses TRBV28 with TRBJ2-3; perhaps TRBD2 as D (6 bases). Looked up from germline, CDR1 is MDHEN and CDR2 is SYDVKM. V was shortened by 6 bases and J by 2 bases, with 21 bases between the two germline ends. CDR3 length: 17 residues. The CDR3 nucleotides are TGTGCCAGCAGATATCTACGGGGCGGGGCCCTCACAGATACGCAGTATTTT. This codes for CASRYLRGGALTDTQYF.

This clone was recorded once. The chain combines TRBV5-1 with TRBJ2-5; 9 positions match TRBD2. From germline, CDR1 is SGHRS and CDR2 YFSETQ. V lost 4 bases to trimming and J lost 2 bases; unmatched junction nucleotides: 6. This CDR3 contains 15 residues. The CDR3 region is CASSPGLAYQETQYF. CDR3 nucleotides: TGCGCCAGCAGCCCCGGACTAGCGTATCAAGAGACCCAGTACTTC.

The genes are TRBV28 and TRBJ2-7; maybe TRBD2 (6 bases). The CDR3 is made up of 14 amino acids. V gave up 3 bases and J gave up 6 bases, with 15 bases separating them. Germline V lookup: CDR1 MDHEN, CDR2 SYDVKM. The CDR3 nucleotides read TGTGCCAGCAGTTTGCTCGGGACTCCTGGCGAGCAGTACTTC. Its translation is CASSLLGTPGEQYF.

The V gene is TRBV11-2, the J gene TRBJ1-5, with D uncertain. CDR1 and CDR2 (germline): SGHAT, FQNNGV. CDR3 length: 15 residues. V dropped 0 bases and J dropped 3 bases, with 9 bases sitting between them. CDR3: CASSLDWQTNQPQHF. The CDR3 nucleotides read TGTGCCAGCAGCTTAGATTGGCAGACCAATCAGCCCCAGCATTTT. Supplemented by reference TRBV11-2 and TRBJ1-5, the full variable domain reads EAGVAQSPRYKIIEKRQSVAFWCNPISGHATLYWYQQILGQGPKLLIQFQNNGVVDDSQLPKDRFSAERLKGVDSTLKIQPAKLEDSAVYLCASSLDWQTNQPQHFGDGTRLSIL.

The rearrangement links TRBV27 to TRBJ1-5; D is uncertain. The CDR3 is 16 residues long. V was trimmed by 5 bases and J by 2 bases, leaving 16 bases between them. Germline lookup yields CDR1 MNHEY and CDR2 SMNVEV (reference sequence). The CDR3 DNA reads TGTGCCAGCAGTCCAGGATGGAATGACGGCAATCAGCCCCAGCATTTT. Protein sequence: CASSPGWNDGNQPQHF.

The chain employs TRBV4-3 and TRBJ2-7; D is unresolved. The CDR3 is made up of 17 amino acids. Germline V gene data show CDR1 as LGHNA and CDR2 as YSLEER. V was trimmed by 0 bases and J by 0 bases, leaving 15 bases between them. CDR3 sequence: CASSQDQETTFSYEQYF. The CDR3 DNA reads TGCGCCAGCAGCCAAGATCAGGAGACAACCTTCTCCTACGAGCAGTACTTC.

V usage is TRBV7-9 and J usage is TRBJ2-7; D is ambiguous. This CDR3 comprises 15 residues. CDR1 is SEHNR and CDR2 is FQNEAQ in the germline V gene (reference sequence). With 5 bases removed from V and 0 bases from J, the gap between germline ends came to 14 bases. CDR3 in DNA: TGTGCCAGCAGCCCAGCACCACACGTCTCCTACGAGCAGTACTTC. Residues: CASSPAPHVSYEQYF.

In DNA, the CDR3 is TGTGCCAGCAGTTTGACAGGGGGCGGCCGTCTTGAGCAGTTCTTC. Translated: CASSLTGGGRLEQFF. The rearrangement links TRBV27 to TRBJ2-1; 10 nucleotides agree with TRBD1. The CDR3 has 15 amino acids. V dropped 3 bases and J dropped 9; count of bases not matched to a gene: 8. CDR1 MNHEY and CDR2 SMNVEV come from the germline V gene (reference sequence).

The chain recombines TRBV7-7 with TRBJ2-7, with a tentative D call TRBD1 (6 bases). V lost 5 bases and J 5 bases, leaving 13 bases between the germline ends. Germline CDR1 is SSHAT and CDR2 is FNYEAQ (reference sequence). The CDR3 contains 13 residues. The CDR3 loop reads CASSDRDNDEQYF. Here the CDR3 DNA reads TGTGCCAGCAGCGACCGGGACAACGACGAGCAGTACTTC.

This sequence joins TRBV7-8 and TRBJ2-1; 7 nucleotides agree with TRBD2. The CDR3 contains 18 residues. The V and J ends lost 1 base and 6 bases, in that order; junction bases with no gene match: 15. Germline V gene sequence: CDR1 SGHVS, CDR2 FQNEAQ. The CDR3 region is CASSLVPVLGEGFNEQFF. As DNA, the CDR3 is TGTGCCAGCAGCTTAGTACCGGTTCTGGGGGAGGGCTTCAATGAGCAGTTCTTC.

This chain uses TRBV14 with TRBJ2-5; no reliable D call. This CDR3 region has 17 residues. The germline V gene has CDR1 SGHDN and CDR2 FVKESK. V lost 2 bases and J lost 2, with 18 bases in between. CDR3: CASSQRAVSSRQETQYF. The CDR3 nucleotides read TGTGCCAGCAGCCAACGCGCTGTCAGCTCACGTCAAGAGACCCAGTACTTC.

The chain combines TRBV7-3 with TRBJ2-1; TRBD2 matches at 7 bases. With V trimmed by 2 bases and J by 6 bases, 4 bases remained unmatched. Per germline, CDR1 SGHTA and CDR2 FQGTGA. The CDR3 covers 14 residues. The CDR3 loop is CASSLEAGLNEQFF. The CDR3 DNA follows: TGTGCCAGCAGCTTAGAAGCGGGGCTCAATGAGCAGTTCTTC.

The chain carries TRBV19 and TRBJ2-7; D is undetermined. Germline CDR1 reads LNHDA; CDR2 reads SQIVND (reference sequence). The CDR3 sequence is 13 residues long. Trimming removed 6 bases from V and 1 base from J, with 10 bases in between. CDR3 amino acids: CASSPDESYEQYF. CDR3 nucleotides: TGTGCCAGTAGCCCGGACGAATCCTACGAGCAGTACTTC.

The chain employs TRBV27 and TRBJ1-4; a possible D gene is TRBD1 (6 bases). The CDR3 extends over 14 amino acids. V was clipped by 3 bases and J by 8 bases, with 13 bases between them. From germline, CDR1 is MNHEY and CDR2 SMNVEV (reference sequence). The chain's CDR3 is CASSFRTAGEKLFF. CDR3 DNA: TGTGCCAGCAGTTTTCGGACAGCCGGGGAAAAACTGTTTTTT.

This chain uses TRBV27 with TRBJ2-7; tentative D call: TRBD1 (5 bases). Germline lookup yields CDR1 MNHEY and CDR2 SMNVEV (reference sequence). V was cut by 6 bases and J by 2 bases, with 14 bases left in between. The CDR3 covers 14 residues. The CDR3 sequence: CASRTFQGPYEQYF. The CDR3 region has the DNA TGTGCCAGCAGAACCTTTCAGGGCCCCTACGAGCAGTACTTC.

This clone was seen once. This may be a read error, as it is one base from a much larger clone. Other nucleotide sequences from this sample produce the same CDR3. The V gene is TRBV9, the J gene TRBJ1-1; D is perhaps TRBD1 (5 bases). The CDR3 is 13 amino acids. The V gene's germline CDR1 is SGDLS and CDR2 YYNGEE. V lost 2 bases and J lost 4, with 9 bases in between. This CDR3 is CASSVGGTTEAFF. The CDR3 coding sequence is TGTGCCAGCAGCGTGGGGGGGACCACTGAAGCTTTCTTT.

V gene TRBV18 combines with J gene TRBJ2-1; 7 bases are a match to TRBD1. The V gene's germline CDR1 is KGHSH and CDR2 LQKENI. This CDR3 spans 16 amino acids. The junction had 8 bases not matched to a gene; V was cut back by 4 bases and J by 2 bases. This CDR3 is CASSRIYRGTYNEQFF. Written as DNA, the CDR3 is TGTGCCAGCTCACGGATCTACAGGGGTACCTACAATGAGCAGTTCTTC.